The clone carrying this TCR beta chain occurred once. Antigen specificity is unknown. The sample is drawn from a study of cytomegalovirus exposure and HLA in healthy donors. The study's findings and limits: Cytomegalovirus association was assigned to about 150 TCR beta chains. Among TCR sequences, most were rare, though some public TCRs appeared in many donors. In vitro confirmation showed a few CMV-associated chains to be CMV antigen specific.

TCRdb keeps only in-frame clones here, not all; method: immunoSEQ multiplex PCR. Seen here are 150,000 to 180,000 clones, about 88% observed once, and the top ten hold more than 20%. V lost 8 bases to trimming and J lost 7 bases; unmatched junction nucleotides: 10. This CDR3 contains 15 residues. Germline CDR1 reads MNHEY; CDR2 reads SVGAGI. The receptor was isolated from a man aged 18 to 30 in good health and CMV-seropositive. The sample consisted of PBMCs. This rearrangement joins TRBV6-5 to TRBJ2-1; 11 bases fit TRBD2. The CDR3 loop reads CASAWASSGGNEQFF. The CDR3 bases are TGTGCCAGCGCTTGGGCTTCTAGCGGGGGGAATGAGCAGTTCTTC.